This T cell receptor beta chain was captured by sequencing in a study of regulatory T cells in long-lasting Graves disease (dated by TCRdb to the early 2020s). With regard to the full study: Patients with newly diagnosed Graves' disease had been on antithyroid drugs for under 3 months. Persistent Graves' disease patients were compared with newly diagnosed Graves' disease patients by peripheral blood TCR sequencing and RNA sequencing. The study took place in China and was registered as a clinical trial. A total of some 33 samples were covered by TCR sequencing, comprising approximately 13 persistent and around 20 newly diagnosed Graves' disease patients.

The CDR3 measures 16 amino acids from cysteine to phenylalanine. The kept DNA is CDR3 alone, 48 bases in frame from the first base. Via the germline V gene (reference sequence), CDR1 is SEHNR and CDR2 FQNEAQ. V is trimmed back by 2 bases and J by 2 bases, and the junction contains 2 bases that no gene match accounts for. Study-wide findings and limitations: Patients with persistent disease shared more public clonotypes (approximately 2,500) than newly diagnosed patients did (roughly 970). Preferential use of TRBV28, TRBJ1-2 and TRBJ2-5 was observed in persistent disease, whereas TRBV20-1 and TRBJ2-1 were favored in newly diagnosed disease. The authors noted that the small sample size was a limitation that may lower accuracy. Compared with newly diagnosed patients, patients with persistent Graves' disease had lower TCR Shannon entropy and fewer highly expanded clones, which suggests clonal expansion. Peripheral blood alone was examined, since thyroid tissue, which constituted the primary lesion, could not be accessed. Only the TCR beta chain was sequenced and analyzed.

The intended sense of this specimen's time point label: newly diagnosed GD, antithyroid drugs for less than 3 months. RNA was extracted from PBMCs in TRIzol for both TCR sequencing and RNA sequencing. The diagnosis of Graves' disease was made according to American Thyroid Association guidelines. Recruitment of patients was carried out at an endocrinology department in Xi'an, China. From each patient, approximately 10 milliliters of peripheral blood was collected into an EDTA anticoagulant tube. Ficoll Paque Plus density gradient separation was used to isolate PBMCs, and no further T cell sorting was done. An Agilent 2100 Bioanalyzer and agarose gel were used to check RNA quality, and a NanoDrop 2000 was used to measure RNA concentration. The library was produced with multiplex PCR. The reads were generated on an Illumina HiSeq 4000. TCR beta libraries were built with iRepertoire HTBI primers and Arm-PCR amplification of CDR3 regions. Gel purification was performed on PCR products prior to sequencing. The original pipeline was this. A total of 62 TRBV and under 15 TRBJ segments were identified across samples and were used for gene usage analysis of CDR3 amino acid clonotypes. COPE and FqMerger were used to merge filtered high-quality paired reads into contigs. BLAST was used to align contigs to IMGT TRBV, TRBD and TRBJ reference genes, with CDR3 defined following IMGT. Highly expanded clones were defined as clonotypes with a frequency above 0.1%. Repertoire diversity was measured by Shannon entropy, and V-J evenness by the Gini coefficient. Public clonotypes were defined as clonotypes shared by more than one individual. TCRdb reprocessed the public reads (quality trimming at Q25 with fastp, clone calling with MiXCR) and kept in-frame beta chains. Rows are unified per CDR3 protein, each entry keeping the most common DNA and genes. The V and J calls were determined by TCRdb, not by the authors. The sample records about 440,000 distinct CDR3 sequences, around 15% of which are singletons. The ten largest clonotypes hold about 11% of the sample.

In the case of this clonotype: The antigen this receptor binds is unknown. No base qualities exist here, and no much larger clone lies one base off it.

These data are also associated with another study on T cells in Graves' hyperthyroidism and ophthalmopathy. Drawing on the second study: Graves' hyperthyroidism was defined as stable when no progression to ophthalmopathy occurred over 18 months of follow-up. The hyperthyroidism patients were between 18 and 65 years old and newly diagnosed, with a disease duration of less than 2 months. Any patient with an uncontrolled infection, another autoimmune disease, pregnancy or lactation was excluded. Clinical symptoms, serum thyroxine and TRAb, thyroid ultrasound, and orbital computed tomography formed the basis for the diagnoses. For the first round of RT-PCR on the TCR CDR3, the HTBI primer set was used together with the Qiagen OneStep RT-PCR kit. Most expanded thyroid clonotypes (frequency above 0.001) were also detected in blood, suggesting blood repertoires may reflect thyroid immune responses. Ophthalmopathy was separated from stable hyperthyroidism by a 13 V-J signature model, with approximately 90% sensitivity and about 81% specificity obtained in cross-validation and 80%/75% obtained in testing. In validation, progression to ophthalmopathy was predicted by the model with 70% to 71% sensitivity and around 76% specificity, a median of about 6.8 months before onset. A discovery cohort of roughly 100 patients, 43 with Graves' ophthalmopathy and approximately 57 with stable Graves' hyperthyroidism, was used to find distinguishing TCR V-J signatures. Prospective prediction of ophthalmopathy was tested in an independent validation cohort of about 19 hyperthyroidism patients and 17 patients who later progressed to ophthalmopathy. The roughly 91 discovery patients were randomly split 7:3 into training and test sets. Thyroid tissue and blood T-cell repertoires from six Graves' hyperthyroidism patients were also compared in the study. After blood sampling, hyperthyroidism patients were treated with methimazole at a starting dose of 30 mg daily, and ophthalmopathy patients were treated with high-dose intravenous methylprednisolone. Libraries were constructed in a second round of multiplex PCR, after which size selection and purification were performed. Paired-end sequencing of the libraries was performed with 100 bp reads on an Illumina HiSeq2000. Raw data were processed with SOAPnuke, discarding reads with adapters, uncalled bases, mean Phred below 15, or no exact constant-primer or identifier match. COPE v1.2.5 was used to merge high-quality paired reads, and clonotypes were defined as unique nucleotide sequences. Clonotypes were aligned to IMGT TRBV, TRBD and TRBJ reference segments using MiTCR v1.1. Only V-J combinations with frequency above 0.0001, covering about 99% of repertoires, were analysed. The TCS score was defined as the ratio of F50 (clonal expansion) to E x V (chaos), calculated using BLOSUM62-based TCRdist between CDR3 peptides within each V-J. Welch's t-statistics and random forest reduced 514 V-J features to roughly 13, which were used in a naive Bayes classifier (R e1071). Sample size was not statistically predetermined, and investigators were not blinded to group allocation. The paper describes TCR Vbeta CDR3 sequencing of 140 or so peripheral blood samples, made up of 40 to 45 ophthalmopathy patients, approximately 76 hyperthyroidism patients and 17 progressor patients.

The chain couples TRBV7-9 to TRBJ2-6; 8 of the junction bases match TRBD1. This clonotype was sampled from a woman in her thirties with Graves disease. Donor details come from another sample of the same person, matched by shared clones. The sequenced sample was peripheral blood mononuclear cells (PBMCs), obtained at new diagnosis, from a patient treated with antithyroid drugs. The nucleotides are TGTGCCAGCAGCTTATGGACAGGGACTGGGGCCAACGTCCTGACTTTC. It encodes CASSLWTGTGANVLTF.